This T cell receptor (beta chain) was identified during a study of blood T cells in healthy people across ages. Notes on the study in general: It was found that TCR beta diversity correlated strongly with the percentage of naive T cells.

Alongside a J-beta primer mix, a sample-barcoded 5' primer served in a second PCR lasting roughly 7 to 12 cycles. Each cDNA molecule was tagged by a template-switch adaptor that had 12 random nucleotides. Each single sample gave us at least 2.5 million CDR3-containing paired-end reads. MiXCR, applied by TCRdb to the 5' RACE reads, yields one record per CDR3 protein. In the table there are fewer than 2,000,000 distinct CDR3 sequences, 34% of which are singletons. Details on this clonotype: The antigen is unknown.

Germline V gives CDR1 DFQATT, CDR2 SNEGSKA (reference sequence). The CDR3 is made up of 15 amino acids. V trimming: 3 bases; J trimming: 2 bases; junction bases outside the gene matches: 7. The receptor comes from a woman aged 25 to 45 in good health. The sample was blood. The V call is TRBV20-1, the J call TRBJ2-1, with TRBD2 matching over 7 bases. CDR3: CSASRGSPTYNEQFF. The CDR3 DNA sequence: TGCAGTGCTAGTCGCGGGAGTCCCACCTACAATGAGCAGTTCTTC.